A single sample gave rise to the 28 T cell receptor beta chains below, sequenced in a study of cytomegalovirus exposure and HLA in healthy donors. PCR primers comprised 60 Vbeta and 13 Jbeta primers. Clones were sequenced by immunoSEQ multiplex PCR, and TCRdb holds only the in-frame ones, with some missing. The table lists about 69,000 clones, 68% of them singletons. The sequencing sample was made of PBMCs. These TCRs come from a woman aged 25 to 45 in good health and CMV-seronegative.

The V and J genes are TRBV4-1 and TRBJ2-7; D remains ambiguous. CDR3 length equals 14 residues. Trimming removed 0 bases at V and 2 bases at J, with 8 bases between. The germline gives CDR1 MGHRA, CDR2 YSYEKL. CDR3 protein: CASSQDLLTYEQYF. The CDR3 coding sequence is TGCGCCAGCAGCCAAGATTTACTTACCTACGAGCAGTACTTC.

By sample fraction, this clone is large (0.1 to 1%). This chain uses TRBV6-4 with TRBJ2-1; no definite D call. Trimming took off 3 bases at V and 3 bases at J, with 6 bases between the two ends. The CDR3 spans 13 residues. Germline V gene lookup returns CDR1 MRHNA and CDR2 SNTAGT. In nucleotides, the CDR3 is TGTGCCAGCAGTGAAACTGACTACAATGAGCAGTTCTTC. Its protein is CASSETDYNEQFF.

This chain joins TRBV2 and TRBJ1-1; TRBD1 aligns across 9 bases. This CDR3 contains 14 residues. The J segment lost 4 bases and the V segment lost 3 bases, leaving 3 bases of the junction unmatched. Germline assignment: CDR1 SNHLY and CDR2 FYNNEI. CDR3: CASSDGQGITEAFF. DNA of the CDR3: TGTGCCAGCAGTGATGGACAGGGGATCACTGAAGCTTTCTTT. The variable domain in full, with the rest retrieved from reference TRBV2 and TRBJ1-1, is EPEVTQTPSHQVTQMGQEVILRCVPISNHLYFYWYRQILGQKVEFLVSFYNNEISEKSEIFDDQFSVERPDGSNFTLKIRSTKLEDSAMYFCASSDGQGITEAFFGQGTRLTVV.

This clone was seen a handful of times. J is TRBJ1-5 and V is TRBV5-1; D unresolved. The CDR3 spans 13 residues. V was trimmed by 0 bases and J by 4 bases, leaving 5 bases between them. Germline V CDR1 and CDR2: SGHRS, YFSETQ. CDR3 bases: TGCGCCAGCAGCTTGGACAGAAATCAGCCCCAGCATTTT. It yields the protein CASSLDRNQPQHF.

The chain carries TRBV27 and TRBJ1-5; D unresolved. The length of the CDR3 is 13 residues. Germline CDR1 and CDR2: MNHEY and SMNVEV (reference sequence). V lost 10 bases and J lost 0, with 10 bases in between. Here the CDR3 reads CATSVYSNQPQHF. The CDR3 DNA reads TGTGCCACCTCAGTGTATAGCAATCAGCCCCAGCATTTT.

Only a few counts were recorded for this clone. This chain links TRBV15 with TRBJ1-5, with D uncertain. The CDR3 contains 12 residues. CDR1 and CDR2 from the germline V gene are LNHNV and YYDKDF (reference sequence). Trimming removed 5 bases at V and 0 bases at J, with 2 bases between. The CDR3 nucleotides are TGTGCCACCAGCTATAGCAATCAGCCCCAGCATTTT. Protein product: CATSYSNQPQHF.

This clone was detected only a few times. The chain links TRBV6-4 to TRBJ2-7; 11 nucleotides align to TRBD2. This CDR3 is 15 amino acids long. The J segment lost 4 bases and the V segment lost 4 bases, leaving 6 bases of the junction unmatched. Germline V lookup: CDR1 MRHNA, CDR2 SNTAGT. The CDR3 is CASSVLTSGSYEQYF. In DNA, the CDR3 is TGTGCCAGCAGTGTTCTCACTAGCGGGAGTTACGAGCAGTACTTC.

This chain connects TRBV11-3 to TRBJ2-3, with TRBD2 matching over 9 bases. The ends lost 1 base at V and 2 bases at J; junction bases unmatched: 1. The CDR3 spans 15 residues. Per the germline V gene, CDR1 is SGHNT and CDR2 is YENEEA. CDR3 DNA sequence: TGTGCCAGCAGCTTAGGCGGGGGGGCCACAGATACGCAGTATTTT. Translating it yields CASSLGGGATDTQYF.

The CDR3 sequence: CASSEHTSWRENTEAFF. The CDR3 DNA reads as TGTGCCAGCAGCGAGCACACAAGTTGGAGGGAAAACACTGAAGCTTTCTTT. The chain is built from TRBV25-1 and TRBJ1-1; D unresolved. Germline lookup yields CDR1 MGHDK and CDR2 SYGVNS. The V end lost 6 bases, the J end lost 2 bases, and 22 bases lay between the germline ends. The CDR3 is 17 residues long. Drawing the rest from reference TRBV25-1 and TRBJ1-1, the complete variable domain is EADIYQTPRYLVIGTGKKITLECSQTMGHDKMYWYQQDPGMELHLIHYSYGVNSTEKGDLSSESTVSRIRTEHFPLTLESARPSHTSQYLCASSEHTSWRENTEAFFGQGTRLTVV.

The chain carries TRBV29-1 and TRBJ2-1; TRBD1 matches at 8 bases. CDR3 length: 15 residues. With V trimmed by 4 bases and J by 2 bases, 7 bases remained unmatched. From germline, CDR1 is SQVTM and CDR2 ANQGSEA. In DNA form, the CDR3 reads TGCAGCGTTGTGGGGGCAGGGGGCCCCTACAATGAGCAGTTCTTC. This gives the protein CSVVGAGGPYNEQFF.

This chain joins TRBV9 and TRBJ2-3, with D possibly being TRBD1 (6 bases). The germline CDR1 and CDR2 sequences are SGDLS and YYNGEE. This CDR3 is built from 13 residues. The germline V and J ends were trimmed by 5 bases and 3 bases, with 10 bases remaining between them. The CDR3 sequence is CASSIQGTDTQYF. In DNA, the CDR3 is TGTGCCAGCAGTATACAGGGTACAGATACGCAGTATTTT.

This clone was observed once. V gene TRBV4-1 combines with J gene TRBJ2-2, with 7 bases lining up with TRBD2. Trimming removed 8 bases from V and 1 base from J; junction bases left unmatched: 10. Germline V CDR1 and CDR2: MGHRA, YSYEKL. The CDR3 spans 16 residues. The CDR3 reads CASCLSGTVNTGELFF. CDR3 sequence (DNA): TGCGCCAGCTGCCTGAGCGGGACGGTGAACACCGGGGAGCTGTTTTTT.

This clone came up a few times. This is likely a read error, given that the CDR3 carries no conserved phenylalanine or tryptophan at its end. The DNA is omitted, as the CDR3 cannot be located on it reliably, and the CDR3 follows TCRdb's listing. The CDR3 is CASSSTGRNYGYTV. The genes are TRBV5-1 and TRBJ1-2; TRBD1 is the table's D call, not checked against the DNA. CDR1 and CDR2 from the germline V gene are SGHRS and YFSETQ. The CDR3 length equals 14 residues, ends included.

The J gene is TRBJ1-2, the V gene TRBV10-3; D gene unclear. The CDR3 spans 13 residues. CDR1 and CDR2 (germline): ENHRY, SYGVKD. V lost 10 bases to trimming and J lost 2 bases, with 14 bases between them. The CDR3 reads CATLDGKNYGYTF. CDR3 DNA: TGTGCCACCCTGGACGGGAAGAACTATGGCTACACCTTC.

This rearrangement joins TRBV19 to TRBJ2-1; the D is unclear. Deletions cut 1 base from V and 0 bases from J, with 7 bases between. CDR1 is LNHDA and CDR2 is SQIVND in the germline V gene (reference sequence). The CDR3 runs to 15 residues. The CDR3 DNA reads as TGTGCCAGTAGTATAGTAGTCGGCTCCTACAATGAGCAGTTCTTC. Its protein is CASSIVVGSYNEQFF.

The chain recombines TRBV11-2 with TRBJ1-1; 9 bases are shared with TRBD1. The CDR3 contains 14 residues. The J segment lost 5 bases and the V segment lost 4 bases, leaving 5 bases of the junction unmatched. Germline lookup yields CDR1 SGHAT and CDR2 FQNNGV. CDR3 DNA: TGTGCCAGCAGCTGGACAGGGGCGAGGACTGAAGCTTTCTTT. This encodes CASSWTGARTEAFF.

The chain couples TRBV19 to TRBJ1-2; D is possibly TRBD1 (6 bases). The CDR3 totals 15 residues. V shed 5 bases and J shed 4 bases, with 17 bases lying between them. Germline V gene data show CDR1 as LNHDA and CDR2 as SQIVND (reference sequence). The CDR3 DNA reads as TGTGCCAGTAGTTCGACAGGAACCGAGATCTATGGCTACACCTTC. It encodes CASSSTGTEIYGYTF.

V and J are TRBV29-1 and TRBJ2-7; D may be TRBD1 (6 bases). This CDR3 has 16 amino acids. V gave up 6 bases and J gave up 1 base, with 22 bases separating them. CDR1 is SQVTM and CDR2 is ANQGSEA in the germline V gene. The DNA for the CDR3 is TGCAGCGTCCGAGGGGGTTGGGAAGGTGGGTCCTACGAGCAGTACTTC. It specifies CSVRGGWEGGSYEQYF.

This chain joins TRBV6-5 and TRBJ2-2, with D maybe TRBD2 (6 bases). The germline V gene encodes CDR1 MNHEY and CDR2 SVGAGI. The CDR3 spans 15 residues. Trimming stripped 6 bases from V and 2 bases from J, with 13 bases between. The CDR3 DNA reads TGTGCCAGCAGGCGGGGATTAATTAACACCGGGGAGCTGTTTTTT. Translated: CASRRGLINTGELFF.

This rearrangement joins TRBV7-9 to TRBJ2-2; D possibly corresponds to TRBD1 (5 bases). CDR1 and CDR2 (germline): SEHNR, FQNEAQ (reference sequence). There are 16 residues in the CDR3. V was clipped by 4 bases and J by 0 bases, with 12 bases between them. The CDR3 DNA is TGTGCCAGCAGCTGGGGCCCCTGGACGAACACCGGGGAGCTGTTTTTT. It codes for CASSWGPWTNTGELFF.

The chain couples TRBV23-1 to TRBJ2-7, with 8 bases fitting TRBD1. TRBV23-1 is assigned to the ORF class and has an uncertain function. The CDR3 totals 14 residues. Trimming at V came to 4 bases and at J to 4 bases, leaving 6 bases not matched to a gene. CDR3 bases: TGCGCCAGCAGTCGATGGGACAGGCGATACGAGCAGTACTTC. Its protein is CASSRWDRRYEQYF.

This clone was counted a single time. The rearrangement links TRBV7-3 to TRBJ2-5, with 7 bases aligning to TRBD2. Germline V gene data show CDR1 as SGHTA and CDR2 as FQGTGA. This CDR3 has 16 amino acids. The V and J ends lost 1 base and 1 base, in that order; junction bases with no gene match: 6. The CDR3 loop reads CASSLNSAGSQETQYF. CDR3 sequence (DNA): TGTGCCAGCAGCTTAAATTCAGCGGGGAGCCAAGAGACCCAGTACTTC. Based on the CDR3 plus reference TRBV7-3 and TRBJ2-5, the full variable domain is GAGVSQTPSNKVTEKGKYVELRCDPISGHTALYWYRQSLGQGPEFLIYFQGTGAADDSGLPNDRFFAVRPEGSVSTLKIQRTERGDSAVYLCASSLNSAGSQETQYFGPGTRLLVL.

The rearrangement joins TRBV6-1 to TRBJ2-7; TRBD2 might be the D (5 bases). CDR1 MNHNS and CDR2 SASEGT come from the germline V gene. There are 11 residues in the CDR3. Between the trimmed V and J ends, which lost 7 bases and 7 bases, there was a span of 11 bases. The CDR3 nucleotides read TGTGCCAGCACTTTGACGGGGGAGCAGTACTTC. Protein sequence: CASTLTGEQYF.

CDR3 nucleotides: TGTGCCAGCATCCGATCAGGACAGGGCTACGAGCAGTACTTC. Amino acids: CASIRSGQGYEQYF. The chain carries TRBV2 and TRBJ2-7; 8 bases map to TRBD1. From germline, CDR1 is SNHLY and CDR2 FYNNEI. V was clipped by 7 bases and J by 3 bases; unmatched bases: 8. CDR3 length: 14 residues.

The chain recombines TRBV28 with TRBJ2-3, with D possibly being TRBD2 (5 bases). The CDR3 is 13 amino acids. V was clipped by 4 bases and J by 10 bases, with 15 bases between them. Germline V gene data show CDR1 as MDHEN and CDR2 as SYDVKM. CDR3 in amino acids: CASSSGNVIAQYF. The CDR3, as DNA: TGTGCCAGCAGTTCGGGGAATGTGATTGCGCAGTATTTT.

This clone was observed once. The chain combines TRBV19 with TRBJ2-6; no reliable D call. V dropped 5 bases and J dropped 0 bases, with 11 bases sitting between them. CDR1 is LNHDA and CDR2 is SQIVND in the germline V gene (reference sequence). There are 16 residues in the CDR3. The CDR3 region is CASSATVGSGANVLTF. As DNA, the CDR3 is TGTGCCAGTAGTGCCACGGTCGGCTCTGGGGCCAACGTCCTGACTTTC.

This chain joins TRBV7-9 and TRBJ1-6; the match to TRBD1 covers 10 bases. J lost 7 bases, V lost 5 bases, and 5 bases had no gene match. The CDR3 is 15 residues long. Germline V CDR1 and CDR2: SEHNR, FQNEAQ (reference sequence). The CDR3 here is CASSRLTGGNSPLHF. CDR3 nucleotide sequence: TGTGCCAGCAGCCGACTGACAGGGGGCAATTCACCCCTCCACTTT.

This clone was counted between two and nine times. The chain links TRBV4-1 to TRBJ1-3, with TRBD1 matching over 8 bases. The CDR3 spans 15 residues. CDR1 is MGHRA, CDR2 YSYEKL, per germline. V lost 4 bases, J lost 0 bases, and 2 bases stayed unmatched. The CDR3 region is CASSLDRGSGNTIYF. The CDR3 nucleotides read TGCGCCAGCAGCCTCGACAGGGGCTCTGGAAACACCATATATTTT.